This entry lists 29 T cell receptor beta chains sequenced from one sample in a study. Clones were read by immunoSEQ multiplex PCR, and TCRdb kept only the in-frame ones, dropping some. Of 55,000 to 70,000 clones in the sample, over 85% were seen once. Sequenced sample: PBMCs. These receptors were obtained from a man between 40 and 49 years old with rheumatoid arthritis.

This clone was seen only once. The chain uses TRBV6-2 or TRBV6-3 and TRBJ2-3; 9 bases fit TRBD2. J was trimmed by 5 bases and V by 5 bases; bases with no gene match: 17. Germline CDR1 reads MNHEY; CDR2 reads SVGEGT. CDR3 length equals 18 residues. DNA for the CDR3: TGTGCCAGCAGTATGGGCCCTCGATTGCGGGAGGGCCGAGATACGCAGTATTTT. Translation gives CASSMGPRLREGRDTQYF.

The chain joins TRBV7-2 to TRBJ1-3; D gene unclear. Germline V gene data show CDR1 as SGHTA and CDR2 as FQGNSA. Trimming removed 4 bases at V and 0 bases at J, with 7 bases between. The CDR3 is made up of 14 amino acids. CDR3 in DNA: TGTGCCAGCAGCTCCTGGAGCTCTGGAAACACCATATATTTT. Translating it yields CASSSWSSGNTIYF.

This rearrangement joins TRBV30 to TRBJ2-1; the D gene is possibly TRBD1 (7 bases). Trimming shortened V by 5 bases and J by 0 bases, and 17 bases separated the two germline ends. Germline CDR1 reads GTSNPN; CDR2 reads SVGIG (reference sequence). The CDR3 is made up of 16 amino acids. The CDR3 protein is CAWAQWGDSSYNEQFF. The CDR3 nucleotides read TGTGCCTGGGCGCAATGGGGGGACAGCTCCTACAATGAGCAGTTCTTC.

This chain uses TRBV19 with TRBJ2-7; D perhaps matches TRBD1 (6 bases). Germline CDR1 and CDR2: LNHDA and SQIVND (reference sequence). Trimming shortened V by 1 base and J by 2 bases, and 6 bases separated the two germline ends. This CDR3 spans 13 amino acids. The CDR3 region is CASSIGTAYEQYF. The DNA of the CDR3 is TGTGCCAGTAGTATAGGGACAGCCTACGAGCAGTACTTC.

In DNA, the CDR3 is TGTGCCAGCAGCTTAGGACAGGGTGAGACCCAGTACTTC. Protein: CASSLGQGETQYF. The genes are TRBV7-9 and TRBJ2-5, with 7 positions matching TRBD1. This CDR3 has 13 amino acids. V was clipped by 1 base and J by 5 bases; unmatched bases: 1. Germline V gene data show CDR1 as SEHNR and CDR2 as FQNEAQ (reference sequence).

The V call is TRBV12-3 or TRBV12-4, the J call TRBJ1-1; TRBD1 might be the D (5 bases). The V and J ends lost 10 bases and 8 bases respectively, with 20 bases between them. The CDR3 is 13 amino acids. The DNA of the CDR3 is TGTGCCATCTCCCTTAGTTGGGGACCAGAAGCTTTCTTT. It codes for CAISLSWGPEAFF.

This clone appeared once. The V call is TRBV5-1, the J call TRBJ2-7; D is unclear. Trimming removed 0 bases from V and 5 bases from J, with 3 bases in between. This CDR3 contains 11 residues. Germline-derived CDR1 and CDR2 are SGHRS and YFSETQ. The DNA for the CDR3 is TGCGCCAGCAGCTTGGGCCACGAGCAGTACTTC. It is translated as CASSLGHEQYF.

This chain joins TRBV7-8 and TRBJ2-7; 8 bases are shared with TRBD1. CDR1 and CDR2 (germline): SGHVS, FQNEAQ. Losses at the gene ends were 4 bases for V and 5 bases for J; bases not matched to a gene: 10. The CDR3 sequence is 15 residues long. The CDR3 region has the DNA TGTGCCAGCAGCTCAGGGACAGGCACTATCGACGAGCAGTACTTC. This codes for CASSSGTGTIDEQYF.

The V gene is TRBV4-3, the J gene TRBJ1-2; 8 bases line up with TRBD1. With V trimmed by 4 bases and J by 8 bases, 12 bases remained unmatched. The CDR3 runs to 15 residues. Germline loops: CDR1 LGHNA, CDR2 YSLEER. The DNA of the CDR3 is TGCGCCAGCAGCCGCCAAGGACAGGGATTTTTCGGCTACACCTTC. This gives the protein CASSRQGQGFFGYTF.

This chain connects TRBV11-2 to TRBJ2-1, with 10 bases that match TRBD2. Germline-derived CDR1 and CDR2 are SGHAT and FQNNGV. Trimming removed 6 bases from V and 3 bases from J; junction bases left unmatched: 5. CDR3 size: 15 residues. The CDR3 loop is CASSKTSGYYNEQFF. The CDR3 DNA reads as TGTGCCAGCAGTAAGACTAGCGGGTACTACAATGAGCAGTTCTTC.

The CDR3: CASRRAGTGRSTDTQYF. Here the CDR3 DNA reads TGTGCCAGTAGAAGGGCCGGGACAGGACGTAGCACAGATACGCAGTATTTT. The rearrangement links TRBV19 to TRBJ2-3; TRBD1 matches at 8 bases. This CDR3 contains 17 residues. Germline V gene sequence: CDR1 LNHDA, CDR2 SQIVND (reference sequence). With V trimmed by 6 bases and J by 0 bases, 11 bases remained unmatched.

V is TRBV6-1 and J is TRBJ1-2; D unresolved. Germline V gene data show CDR1 as MNHNS and CDR2 as SASEGT. CDR3 length equals 13 residues. The V end was cut by 0 bases, the J end by 6 bases, with 8 bases between. The CDR3 nucleotides read TGTGCCAGCAGTGAAGCCTCGGGAGATGGCTACACCTTC. Protein sequence: CASSEASGDGYTF.

Notes on this clone: The same CDR3 can be traced to other DNA sequences in this sample. CDR3 region: CASSLGLAGGNEQFF. The CDR3 DNA sequence: TGTGCCAGCAGCTTGGGGCTAGCGGGGGGCAATGAGCAGTTCTTC. The chain is built from TRBV5-6 and TRBJ2-1; 11 bases line up with TRBD2. Germline V gene data show CDR1 as SGHDT and CDR2 as YYEEEE. This CDR3 is built from 15 residues. The trim removed 0 bases at V and 6 bases at J, leaving 2 bases unmatched.

The gene calls are TRBV18 and TRBJ2-1; 13 bases fit TRBD2. Germline assignment: CDR1 KGHSH and CDR2 LQKENI. The CDR3 is 16 residues long. The V gene end was trimmed by 5 bases and the J gene end by 9 bases; junction bases not matched to a gene: 10. CDR3: CASSTSLAGGLFEQFF. As DNA, the CDR3 is TGTGCCAGCTCAACCTCACTAGCGGGGGGGCTTTTTGAGCAGTTCTTC.

The chain is built from TRBV6-5 and TRBJ2-4; tentatively, D is TRBD1 (5 bases). The CDR3 covers 16 residues. The V gene lost 2 bases and the J gene lost 2 bases, with 13 bases spanning the gap. Germline CDR1 and CDR2: MNHEY and SVGAGI. CDR3 DNA sequence: TGTGCCAGCAGTTACCTCAGGGCGACCTCCAAAAACATTCAGTACTTC. This encodes CASSYLRATSKNIQYF.

The V call is TRBV9, the J call TRBJ2-6; 8 bases map to TRBD1. CDR1 SGDLS and CDR2 YYNGEE come from the germline V gene. The trim removed 6 bases at V and 3 bases at J, leaving 8 bases unmatched. The CDR3 totals 16 residues. CDR3 nucleotides: TGTGCCAGCACGGGGGACAGGCTCGGTGGGGCCAACGTCCTGACTTTC. It yields the protein CASTGDRLGGANVLTF.

The chain links TRBV5-4 to TRBJ2-7, with TRBD2 as a possible D gene (6 bases). CDR1 SGHNT and CDR2 YYREEE come from the germline V gene (reference sequence). The V gene lost 4 bases and the J gene lost 3 bases, with 17 bases spanning the gap. The CDR3 has 15 amino acids. The CDR3 region is CASSAGTSYLYEQYF. The CDR3 bases are TGTGCCAGCAGCGCCGGGACTTCCTACCTCTACGAGCAGTACTTC.

This clone was seen once. CDR3 coding DNA: TGTGCCAGCAGCTTTGAGTTGAGAAGCAATCAGCCCCAGCATTTT. Its translation is CASSFELRSNQPQHF. The rearrangement uses TRBV7-2 and TRBJ1-5, with D unclear. Trimming took 3 bases from V and 1 from J, leaving 10 bases between them. CDR1 and CDR2 (germline): SGHTA, FQGNSA. The CDR3 extends over 15 amino acids.

CDR3 nucleotide sequence: TGTGCCAGCAGCTTATTTGGCAGGGGGAACACTGAAGCTTTCTTT. Its protein is CASSLFGRGNTEAFF. This chain uses TRBV5-4 with TRBJ1-1; perhaps TRBD1 as D (6 bases). Looked up from germline, CDR1 is SGHNT and CDR2 is YYREEE (reference sequence). The V end was cut by 2 bases, the J end by 1 base, with 12 bases between. CDR3 length: 15 residues.

This rearrangement joins TRBV5-5 to TRBJ2-7; 9 positions agree with TRBD1. Trimming took 3 bases from V and 6 from J; bases not matched to a gene: 13. This CDR3 contains 16 residues. The germline V gene has CDR1 SGHKS and CDR2 YYEKEE (reference sequence). CDR3 amino acids: CASSSIQQGARGEQYF. Here the CDR3 DNA reads TGTGCCAGCAGCTCGATCCAACAGGGGGCCAGGGGCGAGCAGTACTTC.

The genes are TRBV3-1 (or the pseudogene TRBV3-2) and TRBJ2-1; TRBD2 matches 10 bases. Trimming removed 0 bases from V and 6 bases from J; junction bases left unmatched: 2. Germline V gives CDR1 LGHDT, CDR2 YNNKEL (reference sequence). The CDR3 runs 15 residues. CDR3 sequence: CASSQEWTSGNEQFF. As DNA, the CDR3 is TGTGCCAGCAGCCAAGAGTGGACTAGCGGCAATGAGCAGTTCTTC.

The chain couples TRBV2 to TRBJ2-5; D unresolved. The CDR3 covers 11 residues. The germline V and J ends were trimmed by 11 bases and 4 bases, with 11 bases remaining between them. Germline V gene data show CDR1 as SNHLY and CDR2 as FYNNEI. CDR3 residues: CARRISETQYF. In DNA, the CDR3 is TGTGCCCGGCGGATTTCAGAGACCCAGTACTTC.

The J gene is TRBJ1-4, the V gene TRBV7-8, with D tentatively TRBD1 (6 bases). V lost 5 bases to trimming and J lost 8 bases, with 15 bases between them. The germline V gene encodes CDR1 SGHVS and CDR2 FQNEAQ. The CDR3 is 14 amino acids. CDR3 in amino acids: CASSRDRRSEKLFF. CDR3 DNA: TGTGCCAGCAGCCGAGACAGGAGGTCGGAAAAACTGTTTTTT.

This chain joins TRBV28 and TRBJ2-5; 8 positions agree with TRBD1. The CDR3 runs 15 residues. J gave up 2 bases and V 6 bases, and 8 bases lay outside the gene matches. Germline V gives CDR1 MDHEN, CDR2 SYDVKM. The CDR3 bases are TGTGCCAGCAGAGTTTATGGGGACAGGCAAGAGACCCAGTACTTC. It is translated as CASRVYGDRQETQYF.

The rearrangement links TRBV4-2 to TRBJ2-3, with D perhaps assigned TRBD1 or TRBD2 (5 bases each). CDR3 length equals 12 residues. CDR1 LGHNA and CDR2 YNFKEQ come from the germline V gene. V dropped 0 bases and J dropped 8 bases, with 6 bases sitting between them. The CDR3 sequence: CASSQEGPTQYF. DNA of the CDR3: TGTGCCAGCAGCCAAGAGGGACCTACGCAGTATTTT.

This sequence joins TRBV19 and TRBJ2-3, with D perhaps matching TRBD1 or TRBD2 (5 bases each). This CDR3 is built from 15 residues. V lost 6 bases to trimming and J lost 7 bases, with 20 bases between them. The germline V gene encodes CDR1 LNHDA and CDR2 SQIVND (reference sequence). The CDR3 spells CASSRPGPQANTQYF. In DNA, the CDR3 is TGTGCCAGTAGCCGCCCGGGACCCCAGGCGAATACGCAGTATTTT.

The chain combines TRBV4-1 with TRBJ2-1, with 8 bases that match TRBD1. The trim removed 4 bases at V and 8 bases at J, leaving 19 bases unmatched. The CDR3 length is 18 residues. Germline CDR1 and CDR2: MGHRA and YSYEKL. Written as DNA, the CDR3 is TGCGCCAGCAGCCGGTTGAGCCCAAGGACAGGGAGTTTTGATGAGCAGTTCTTC. Encoded protein: CASSRLSPRTGSFDEQFF.

This clone was picked up a small number of times. The gene calls are TRBV11-2 and TRBJ1-6; no clear D. The germline gives CDR1 SGHAT, CDR2 FQNNGV. V gave up 1 base and J gave up 7 bases, with 8 bases separating them. The CDR3 totals 14 residues. The CDR3 loop is CASSLAGVNSPLHF. In nucleotides, the CDR3 is TGTGCCAGCAGCTTAGCTGGGGTCAATTCACCCCTCCACTTT.

The V and J genes are TRBV6-5 and TRBJ2-5, with 8 bases matching TRBD1. CDR1 and CDR2 (germline): MNHEY, SVGAGI. V shed 6 bases, J shed 5 bases, and the junction held 8 bases outside the gene matches. The CDR3 totals 14 residues. CDR3 DNA sequence: TGTGCCAGCAGAACACTGGGACAGGCGGAGACCCAGTACTTC. Its translation is CASRTLGQAETQYF.